This T cell receptor beta chain was sequenced for a study of a mutant IDH1 vaccine in newly diagnosed glioma. For the study at large: Radiotherapy alone preceded vaccination by 4-6 weeks; alternatively, vaccination started with temozolomide cycles. The earlier regimen, radiotherapy, temozolomide, or both, was most often both. Averaging approximately 40 years of age, treated patients were approximately 60% male and about 38% female.

Time point reported: week 11, during vaccination. Doses of 300 ug of mutant IDH1 20-mer peptide were given with topical imiquimod. The donors' diagnosis was new WHO grade 3 or 4 astrocytoma that was IDH1-mutant and ATRX-lost. The J segment lost 6 bases and the V segment lost 8 bases, leaving 6 bases of the junction unmatched. There are 13 residues in the CDR3. CDR1 and CDR2 from the germline V gene are SGHTA and FQGNSA. Turning to this clone: Its specificity is unknown.

Measured with immunoSEQ multiplex PCR; TCRdb has only the in-frame clones, and not every one. The table has under 65,000 clones, roughly 80% seen once. The material was PBMCs, obtained from a glioma patient whose treatment included an IDH1 peptide vaccine. This chain connects TRBV7-2 to TRBJ2-1, with 8 bases aligning to TRBD2. This TCR derives from a man aged 50-60 years with glioma. CDR3 amino acids: CASSWTSSNEQFF. The CDR3 DNA sequence: TGTGCCAGCTCCTGGACTAGCAGCAATGAGCAGTTCTTC.